The sequence of this T cell receptor (beta chain) was determined in a study of control samples from healthy donors and cancer patients. The method was immunoSEQ multiplex PCR; TCRdb's version includes in-frame clones alone and lacks a portion of them. The table records 150,000 to 160,000 clones, about 93% of them present only once. The sample was blood. This clonotype was sampled from a man aged 45-65 years in good health.

The CDR3: CASHQASGNTIYF. The CDR3 bases are TGTGCCAGCCATCAGGCGTCTGGAAACACCATATATTTT. The rearrangement uses TRBV19 and TRBJ1-3; no firm D call. The germline gives CDR1 LNHDA, CDR2 SQIVND (reference sequence). This CDR3 contains 13 residues. V shed 9 bases and J shed 1 base, with 10 bases lying between them.